This is a list of T cell receptor beta chains from one sample in a study of blood T cell repertoires in COVID-19. Libraries were prepared by immunoSEQ multiplex PCR; TCRdb keeps only in-frame clonotypes and omits some of them. This table holds 200,000 to 250,000 clones, nearly 90% found once. Specimen: PBMCs or T cells enriched from blood (not recorded which). The receptors were gathered from a man aged 25-45 years who had been exposed to COVID-19. CDR3s include the opening cysteine and the closing phenylalanine or tryptophan. Each record gives: V gene, D gene, J gene, clone size, CDR3 DNA, CDR3 protein. The D gene is left open where the match is weak. A clone size is listed for some rows: how often the clone was seen (once, few, many), or a class if it is expanded.

>TRBV19|.|TRBJ1-1|once
TGTGCCAGTAGTATAGGAGAGGTCCAGTGGAACACTGAAGCTTTCTTT
CASSIGEVQWNTEAFF
>TRBV5-4|.|TRBJ1-3|few
TGTGCCAGCAGCTCGGGAACTACCCTCGGAAACACCATATATTTT
CASSSGTTLGNTIYF
>TRBV5-6|.|TRBJ2-7|once
TGTGCCAGCTTCAGCTCCTACGAGCAGTACTTC
CASFSSYEQYF
>TRBV27|.|TRBJ2-5|.
TGTGCCAGCAGCCGACAGATCCAAGAGACCCAGTACTTC
CASSRQIQETQYF
>TRBV10-3|TRBD1|TRBJ1-5|.
TGTGCCACCAGACAGGGTGCAGGCAATCAGCCCCAGCATTTT
CATRQGAGNQPQHF
>TRBV5-4|TRBD1|TRBJ2-3|.
TGTGCCAGCAGCTTGGCCGAGCAGGTTGACAGGGGAACAGATACGCAGTATTTT
CASSLAEQVDRGTDTQYF
>TRBV4-2|TRBD1|TRBJ2-2|once
TGTGCCAGCAGCCAAGGACAGGGGAGCACCGGGGAGCTGTTTTTT
CASSQGQGSTGELFF
>TRBV9|TRBD2|TRBJ2-5|.
TGTGCCAGCAGCGTAGCAGGGAGGGAAGAGACCCAGTACTTC
CASSVAGREETQYF
>TRBV11-2|TRBD1|TRBJ2-1|.
TGTGCCAGCAGCTTAGAGAGGACAGGGCGCAATGAGCAGTTCTTC
CASSLERTGRNEQFF
>TRBV4-3|.|TRBJ2-7|.
TGCGCCAGCAGCCAAGGAAGGAGGCTAGATCCCTACGAGCAGTACTTC
CASSQGRRLDPYEQYF
>TRBV12-5|TRBD2|TRBJ2-1|.
TGTGCTAGTGGGGGTAGTAGCGGGGGCAATGAGCAGTTCTTC
CASGGSSGGNEQFF
>TRBV6-1|TRBD2|TRBJ2-2|.
TGTGCCAGCAGTGAATGGGGACTAGCGGCGAACACCGGGGAGCTGTTTTTT
CASSEWGLAANTGELFF
>TRBV18|.|TRBJ1-6|.
TGTGCCAGCTCACAGGCGGGAAAGAATTCACCCCTCCACTTT
CASSQAGKNSPLHF
>TRBV3-1/TRBV3-2|TRBD1|TRBJ2-1|.
TGTGCCAGCAGCCAAGACCGCGGGACAGGCGGGGAGCAGTTCTTC
CASSQDRGTGGEQFF
>TRBV12-3/TRBV12-4|.|TRBJ1-5|once
TGTGCCAGCAGCCCAGGGTACCAGCCCCAGCATTTT
CASSPGYQPQHF
>TRBV27|.|TRBJ2-7|.
TGTGCCAGCAGTTTATCGATTATAGGAGTGGACGAGCAGTACTTC
CASSLSIIGVDEQYF
>TRBV27|.|TRBJ2-7|.
TGTGCCAGCAGTTTTAGGGGGGGATCCTACGAGCAGTACTTC
CASSFRGGSYEQYF